The source of this T cell receptor (beta chain) is a study of PD-1 blockade in classical Hodgkin lymphoma. Points from the study as a whole: At C4D1, TCR diversity had climbed significantly for CD4+ cells, though not for CD8+ cells. Differences between repertoires have undefined causes, possibly disease activity or prior therapy. Partial responders and progressors had significantly lower baseline TCR diversity.

Relapse after autologous stem cell transplantation occurred in every patient, and brentuximab vedotin exposure varied. By magnetic negative selection, CD4+ T cells were purified from thawed PBMCs. Profiled with immunoSEQ multiplex PCR; TCRdb holds only in-frame clones, not every one. The sample lists 7,000 or so clones, just under 80% seen once, with approximately 4% in the top ten. Turning to this clone: What it binds is unknown.

This clonotype was obtained from a human donor with classical Hodgkin lymphoma. The sequences come from CD4+ T cells from blood, collected at baseline.

This CDR3 reads CASSVGLRISTDTQYF. Written as DNA, the CDR3 is TGTGCCAGCAGCGTAGGTCTCAGAATCAGCACAGATACGCAGTATTTT. This rearrangement joins TRBV9 to TRBJ2-3; D gene uncertain. The CDR3 has 16 residues. V lost 0 bases and J lost 0, with 11 bases in between. CDR1 and CDR2 (germline): SGDLS, YYNGEE.